The T cell receptor beta chain under discussion was sequenced for a study of cytomegalovirus exposure and HLA in healthy donors. Study details: Unique TCRs numbering some 93 million, obtained from HLA-typed donors, made up an early data release. The study, taken as a whole, reports: A cluster of highly shared sequence variants was likely a sequencing artifact.

PCR used 60 Vbeta primers and 13 Jbeta primers. Assay: immunoSEQ multiplex PCR; the TCRdb copy retains only in-frame clones and omits some. The table shows about 83,000 clones, with around 70% occurring only once. With 0 bases removed from V and 2 bases from J, the gap between germline ends came to 11 bases. Germline CDR1 SGHKS, CDR2 YYEKEE (reference sequence). CDR3 length equals 15 residues. Concerning this clone itself: Its specificity is unknown.

The clonotype originates from a man between 60 and 75 years old in good health and CMV-seronegative. The J gene is TRBJ2-5, the V gene TRBV5-5, with D tentatively TRBD1 (6 bases). Sequenced material: PBMCs. The CDR3 loop is CASSLGGGPQETQYF. The CDR3 bases are TGTGCCAGCAGCTTGGGAGGGGGACCACAAGAGACCCAGTACTTC.